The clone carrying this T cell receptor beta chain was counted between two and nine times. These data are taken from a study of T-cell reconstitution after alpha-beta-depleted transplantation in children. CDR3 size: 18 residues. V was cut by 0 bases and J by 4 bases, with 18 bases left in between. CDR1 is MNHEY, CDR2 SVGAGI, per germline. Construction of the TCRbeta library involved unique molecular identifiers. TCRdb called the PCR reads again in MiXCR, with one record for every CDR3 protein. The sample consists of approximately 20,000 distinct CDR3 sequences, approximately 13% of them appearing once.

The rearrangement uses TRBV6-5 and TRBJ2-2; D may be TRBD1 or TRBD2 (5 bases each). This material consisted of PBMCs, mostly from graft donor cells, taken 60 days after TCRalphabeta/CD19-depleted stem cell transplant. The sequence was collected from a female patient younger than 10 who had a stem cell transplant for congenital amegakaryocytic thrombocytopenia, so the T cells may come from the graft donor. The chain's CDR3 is CASSYSSLRVSGTGELFF. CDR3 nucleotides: TGTGCCAGCAGTTACTCGTCCCTCAGGGTCAGCGGCACCGGGGAGCTGTTTTTT.